The following is a T cell receptor beta chain sequence with its context. Antigen unknown. One end of the junction is discordant with germline, which a read error may explain. The record originates from a study of cytomegalovirus exposure and HLA in healthy donors. The study's findings and limits: An assumption of roughly uniform sequencing depth across donors underlay the presence/absence analyses. TCR beta chain V- and J-gene trimming was linked, in a later analysis, to a missense variant in DCLRE1C.

The PCR used 60 Vbeta and 13 Jbeta primers. Produced via immunoSEQ multiplex PCR; TCRdb's table is partial and in-frame only. The sample holds approximately 150,000 clones, 77% seen once. This CDR3 comprises 12 residues. Germline V gives CDR1 SGHDN, CDR2 FVKESK. Sequencing was carried out using PBMCs. The source of this sequence is a woman aged 30 to 39 in good health and CMV-seronegative. The chain couples TRBV14 to TRBJ1-2, with 7 nucleotides matching TRBD1. CDR3 protein: CASSTTGRQSPF. The CDR3 nucleotides read TGTGCCAGCAGCACGACAGGGCGGCAGAGCCCCTTC.